These 23 T cell receptor beta chains share one sample of origin, sequenced in a study of radiation and T cells in renal cell carcinoma. The treatment is: 15 Gy SBRT to primary tumor, nephrectomy 4 weeks later. Measured with immunoSEQ multiplex PCR; TCRdb has only the in-frame clones, and not every one. Here the sample spans just over 15,000 clones, under 70% being singletons. The sequencing here drew on tumor tissue, taken from a patient whose treatment included radiotherapy and nephrectomy. The receptor set was obtained from a woman between 65 and 79 years old with renal cell carcinoma.

The CDR3 DNA reads TGTGCCAGCAGCCCAGGGGGCCATTCCAATTCACCCCTCCACTTT. Its protein product is CASSPGGHSNSPLHF. V and J are TRBV6-5 and TRBJ1-6; 8 nucleotides line up with TRBD1. The trim removed 6 bases at V and 7 bases at J, leaving 8 bases unmatched. This CDR3 spans 15 amino acids. Germline V gene sequence: CDR1 MNHEY, CDR2 SVGAGI.

The genes are TRBV7-3 and TRBJ1-2, with D possibly being TRBD1 (6 bases). Germline CDR1 reads SGHTA; CDR2 reads FQGTGA. V lost 5 bases to trimming and J lost 9 bases, with 19 bases between them. CDR3 length equals 14 residues. The CDR3 reads CASSLLRGRESYTF. The CDR3 region has the DNA TGTGCCAGCAGCCTCCTCCGGGGGCGTGAAAGCTACACCTTC.

The V and J genes are TRBV4-1 and TRBJ2-1; TRBD2 matches 8 bases. V shed 1 base and J 2 bases; nucleotides not matched to a gene: 4. Germline CDR1 MGHRA, CDR2 YSYEKL. The CDR3 contains 16 residues. The CDR3 loop is CASSQAQRGPYNEQFF. The CDR3 coding sequence is TGCGCCAGCAGCCAAGCCCAGCGGGGGCCCTACAATGAGCAGTTCTTC.

This rearrangement joins TRBV15 to TRBJ2-1; no reliable D call. The germline V and J ends were trimmed by 3 bases and 7 bases, with 10 bases remaining between them. Germline CDR1 and CDR2: LNHNV and YYDKDF (reference sequence). The CDR3 runs to 13 residues. CDR3 sequence: CATSRQTVNEQFF. For the CDR3, the DNA is TGTGCCACCAGCAGGCAGACTGTAAATGAGCAGTTCTTC. The full variable domain, rest sourced from reference TRBV15 and TRBJ2-1, is DAMVIQNPRYQVTQFGKPVTLSCSQTLNHNVMYWYQQKSSQAPKLLFHYYDKDFNNEADTPDNFQSRRPNTSFCFLDIRSPGLGDTAMYLCATSRQTVNEQFFGPGTRLTVL.

This clone was picked up a small number of times. The chain recombines TRBV7-6 with TRBJ2-5; D is perhaps TRBD2 (5 bases). V was shortened by 5 bases and J by 4 bases, with 14 bases between the two germline ends. This CDR3 region has 14 residues. The germline gives CDR1 SGHVS, CDR2 FNYEAQ. Here the CDR3 DNA reads TGTGCCAGCAGCCTCCGGACTCCCCCAGAGACCCAGTACTTC. This sequence encodes CASSLRTPPETQYF. The entire variable domain, with the rest obtained from reference TRBV7-6 and TRBJ2-5, is as follows: GAGVSQSPRYKVTKRGQDVALRCDPISGHVSLYWYRQALGQGPEFLTYFNYEAQQDKSGLPNDRFSAERPEGSISTLTIQRTEQRDSAMYRCASSLRTPPETQYFGPGTRLLVL.

By share, this clone ranks as large. This chain uses TRBV9 with TRBJ2-2, with D possibly matching TRBD2 (6 bases). V shed 3 bases and J shed 7 bases, with 19 bases lying between them. Germline V gene data show CDR1 as SGDLS and CDR2 as YYNGEE. This CDR3 comprises 16 residues. For the CDR3, the DNA is TGTGCCAGCAGCGACCCTGGGACTCAATGGGGCGGGGAGCTGTTTTTT. This gives the protein CASSDPGTQWGGELFF.

The genes are TRBV2 and TRBJ1-1, with unresolved D. V was cut by 5 bases and J by 0 bases, with 10 bases left in between. In germline, CDR1 is SNHLY, CDR2 FYNNEI. The CDR3 is made up of 14 amino acids. CDR3 nucleotides: TGTGCCAGCAGTACGGAGGCCCTGAACACTGAAGCTTTCTTT. Translated, it gives CASSTEALNTEAFF.

This clone was counted a few times. The chain employs TRBV6-6 and TRBJ1-2, with D unresolved. Between the trimmed V and J ends, which lost 6 bases and 4 bases, there was a span of 15 bases. The CDR3 runs 14 residues. In germline, CDR1 is MNHNY, CDR2 SVGAGI (reference sequence). The CDR3, as DNA: TGTGCCAGCAGCCCTACGGGAGGAACCTATGGCTACACCTTC. Translation gives CASSPTGGTYGYTF.

The rearrangement joins TRBV5-6 to TRBJ1-6, with unresolved D. The germline gives CDR1 SGHDT, CDR2 YYEEEE. This CDR3 has 18 amino acids. V was shortened by 0 bases and J by 0 bases, with 13 bases between the two germline ends. The DNA of the CDR3 is TGTGCCAGCAGCTTGGGCCCCCTTCAAAGCTCCTATAATTCACCCCTCCACTTT. Its translation is CASSLGPLQSSYNSPLHF.

CDR3 in DNA: TGCGCCAGCAGCGGACGACAGGGGCGAGAGACCCAGTACTTC. It encodes CASSGRQGRETQYF. The chain is built from TRBV4-1 and TRBJ2-5; 8 bases map to TRBD1. The CDR3 loop spans 14 amino acids. V lost 5 bases and J lost 4; bases outside the gene matches: 6. Germline V gene sequence: CDR1 MGHRA, CDR2 YSYEKL.

The chain joins TRBV5-4 to TRBJ2-2; D is possibly TRBD2 (6 bases). V was cut by 4 bases and J by 7 bases, with 20 bases left in between. The CDR3 spans 16 residues. The germline V gene has CDR1 SGHNT and CDR2 YYREEE (reference sequence). DNA of the CDR3: TGTGCCAGCAGCCACCGTAAGATAGGTAGCGGCGGGGAGCTGTTTTTT. It encodes CASSHRKIGSGGELFF. Variable domain in full (rest from reference TRBV5-4 and TRBJ2-2): ETGVTQSPTHLIKTRGQQVTLRCSSQSGHNTVSWYQQALGQGPQFIFQYYREEENGRGNFPPRFSGLQFPNYSSELNVNALELDDSALYLCASSHRKIGSGGELFFGEGSRLTVL.

In its sample, this clone ranks as medium-sized. V is TRBV30 and J is TRBJ2-1; TRBD2 might be the D (5 bases). The CDR3 runs 12 residues. CDR1 and CDR2 (germline): GTSNPN, SVGIG (reference sequence). V was shortened by 3 bases and J by 8 bases, with 11 bases between the two germline ends. CDR3 coding DNA: TGTGCCTGGAGCCCCTCTAGCTATGAGCAGTTCTTC. Encoded protein: CAWSPSSYEQFF.

The CDR3, as DNA: TGTGCCAGCAGGGTAGCGGGAGTTGGGAACGAGCAGTACTTC. This sequence encodes CASRVAGVGNEQYF. V usage is TRBV2 and J usage is TRBJ2-7, with 9 positions matching TRBD2. J gave up 5 bases and V 6 bases, and 8 bases lay outside the gene matches. The CDR3 length is 14 residues. CDR1 is SNHLY and CDR2 is FYNNEI in the germline V gene.

This clone was detected only a few times. The rearrangement links TRBV9 to TRBJ2-7; D might be TRBD2 (5 bases). The CDR3 has 15 residues. In germline, CDR1 is SGDLS, CDR2 YYNGEE. V was pared by 5 bases and J by 3 bases, with 18 bases between. In nucleotides, the CDR3 is TGTGCCAGCAGTTTAGATAGCCTAGCTTTCTACGAGCAGTACTTC. As protein: CASSLDSLAFYEQYF.

Points on this clone: One end of the junction is discordant with germline, which a read error may explain. The chain combines TRBV13 with TRBJ1-2; D may be TRBD1 (6 bases). The germline V gene encodes CDR1 PRHDT and CDR2 FYEKMQ (reference sequence). The CDR3 extends over 14 amino acids. The CDR3 bases are TGCGCCAGCAGCCAAGCACAGGGTGCCTATGGCTACACCTTC. Translated, it gives CASSQAQGAYGYTF.

J is TRBJ2-2 and V is TRBV2; the match to TRBD1 covers 9 bases. With V trimmed by 6 bases and J by 6 bases, 5 bases remained unmatched. The CDR3 runs to 14 residues. Germline CDR1 SNHLY, CDR2 FYNNEI. The CDR3 is CASSRQGVAGELFF. CDR3 coding DNA: TGTGCCAGCAGCCGACAGGGGGTTGCCGGGGAGCTGTTTTTT.

This sequence joins TRBV2 and TRBJ1-5; D not certain. V was clipped by 3 bases and J by 4 bases, with 10 bases between them. The CDR3 totals 14 residues. Per germline, CDR1 SNHLY and CDR2 FYNNEI. The CDR3 here is CASSEKGRNQPQHF. The CDR3 nucleotides read TGTGCCAGCAGTGAGAAAGGGCGGAATCAGCCCCAGCATTTT. The full variable domain, completed using reference TRBV2 and TRBJ1-5, is EPEVTQTPSHQVTQMGQEVILRCVPISNHLYFYWYRQILGQKVEFLVSFYNNEISEKSEIFDDQFSVERPDGSNFTLKIRSTKLEDSAMYFCASSEKGRNQPQHFGDGTRLSIL.

The chain is built from TRBV11-3 and TRBJ2-1, with D possibly being TRBD2 (6 bases). The germline V gene has CDR1 SGHNT and CDR2 YENEEA. Trimming cost V 9 bases and J 7 bases, with 7 bases left between them. The CDR3 contains 10 residues. Here the CDR3 reads CARGGNEQFF. The CDR3 region has the DNA TGTGCCAGGGGAGGAAATGAGCAGTTCTTC.

The chain joins TRBV6-6 to TRBJ1-1, with 8 bases matching TRBD1. CDR3 length: 15 residues. CDR1 is MNHNY and CDR2 is SVGAGI in the germline V gene (reference sequence). V trimming: 2 bases; J trimming: 4 bases; junction bases outside the gene matches: 6. The CDR3 nucleotides are TGTGCCAGCAGTTACCAGGGGGCGAGAACCACTGAAGCTTTCTTT. Amino acid sequence: CASSYQGARTTEAFF.

The chain has TRBV7-9 and TRBJ1-5; possibly TRBD1 for D (5 bases). V gave up 1 base and J gave up 4 bases, with 8 bases separating them. Germline assignment: CDR1 SEHNR and CDR2 FQNEAQ (reference sequence). This CDR3 is 14 amino acids long. The CDR3 DNA is TGTGCCAGCAGCTTAGGACAGCAAAATCAGCCCCAGCATTTT. This gives the protein CASSLGQQNQPQHF. The whole variable domain, remainder taken from reference TRBV7-9 and TRBJ1-5, is DTGVSQNPRHKITKRGQNVTFRCDPISEHNRLYWYRQTLGQGPEFLTYFQNEAQLEKSRLLSDRFSAERPKGSFSTLEIQRTEQGDSAMYLCASSLGQQNQPQHFGDGTRLSIL.

The chain is built from TRBV18 and TRBJ2-3; 9 bases map to TRBD2. After removal of 3 bases from V and 4 bases from J, the junction contained 5 bases not matched to a gene. The CDR3 is 15 amino acids. Germline CDR1 and CDR2: KGHSH and LQKENI. CDR3 protein: CASSPGSGGSDTQYF. CDR3 bases: TGTGCCAGCTCACCTGGTAGCGGGGGATCAGATACGCAGTATTTT.

The rearrangement links TRBV4-1 to TRBJ1-4; possibly TRBD1 for D (6 bases). Trimming left V 2 bases short and J 7 bases short, with 17 bases between. CDR1 is MGHRA, CDR2 YSYEKL, per germline. The CDR3 consists of 16 residues. The CDR3 reads CASSQSVVRGPEKLFF. CDR3 sequence (DNA): TGCGCCAGCAGCCAATCCGTCGTCCGGGGGCCTGAAAAACTGTTTTTT.

The V call is TRBV2, the J call TRBJ1-5, with D possibly matching TRBD1 (6 bases). CDR3 size: 14 residues. Looked up from germline, CDR1 is SNHLY and CDR2 is FYNNEI. V was trimmed by 7 bases and J by 3 bases, leaving 13 bases between them. In DNA form, the CDR3 reads TGTGCCAGCATGGGATCAGGGGTCAATCAGCCCCAGCATTTT. Its translation: CASMGSGVNQPQHF.